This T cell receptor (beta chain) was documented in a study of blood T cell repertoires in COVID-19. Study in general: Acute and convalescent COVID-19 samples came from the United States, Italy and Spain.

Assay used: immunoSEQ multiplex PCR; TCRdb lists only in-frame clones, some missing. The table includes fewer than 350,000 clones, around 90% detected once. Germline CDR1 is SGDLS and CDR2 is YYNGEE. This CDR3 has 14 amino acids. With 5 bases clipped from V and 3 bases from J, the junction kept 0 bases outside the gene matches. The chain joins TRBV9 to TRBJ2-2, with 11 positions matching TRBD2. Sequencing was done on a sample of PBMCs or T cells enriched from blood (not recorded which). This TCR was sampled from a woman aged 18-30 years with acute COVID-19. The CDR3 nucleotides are TGTGCCAGCAGGGGACTAGCGGACACCGGGGAGCTGTTTTTT. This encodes CASRGLADTGELFF.